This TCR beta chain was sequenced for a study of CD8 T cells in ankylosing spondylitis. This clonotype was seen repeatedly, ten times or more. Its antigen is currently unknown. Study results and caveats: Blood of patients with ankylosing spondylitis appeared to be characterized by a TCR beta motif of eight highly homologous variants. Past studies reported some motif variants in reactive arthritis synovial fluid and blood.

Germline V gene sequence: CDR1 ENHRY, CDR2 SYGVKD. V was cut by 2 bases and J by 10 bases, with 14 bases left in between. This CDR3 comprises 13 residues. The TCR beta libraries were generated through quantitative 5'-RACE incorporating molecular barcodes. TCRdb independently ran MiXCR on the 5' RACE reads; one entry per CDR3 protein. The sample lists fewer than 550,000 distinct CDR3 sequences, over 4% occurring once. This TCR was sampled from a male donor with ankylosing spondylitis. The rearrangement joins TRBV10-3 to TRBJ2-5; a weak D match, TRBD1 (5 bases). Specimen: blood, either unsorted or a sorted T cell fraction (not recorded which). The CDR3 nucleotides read TGTGCCATCAGTGAGCCTCCCTCCAGGGACCAGTACTTC. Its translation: CAISEPPSRDQYF.